The clone carrying this TCR beta chain showed up just a few times. Antigen unknown. This CDR3 is 15 amino acids long. V lost 0 bases, J lost 0 bases, and 9 bases lay in between. Germline V gene data show CDR1 as MGHRA and CDR2 as YSYEKL. The authors built TCR beta libraries using iRepertoire HTBI primers and Arm-PCR of CDR3 regions. From the multiplex PCR reads, TCRdb called clonotypes with MiXCR, one entry per CDR3 protein. Here the sample spans around 510,000 distinct CDR3 sequences, under 25% being singletons. This specimen belongs to a study of regulatory T cells in long-lasting Graves disease. Whole-study context: To qualify as persistent, Graves' disease required over 5 years of antithyroid drugs with positive TSH receptor antibodies. Study-wide results and caveats: For persistent Graves' patients, TCR diversity was lower than for newly diagnosed ones. Persistent cases favored TRBV28, TRBJ1-2 and TRBJ2-5.

Documented time point: persistent/refractory GD, antithyroid drugs over 5 years with positive TRAb. PBMC RNA served as the TCR library source. Graves' disease diagnosis followed American Thyroid Association guidelines. The chain combines TRBV4-1 with TRBJ2-7; D is uncertain. The specimen was peripheral blood mononuclear cells (PBMCs), collected when the disease was refractory, from a patient treated with antithyroid drugs. The clonotype originates from a female donor with Graves disease. For the CDR3, the DNA is TGCGCCAGCAGCCAAGATCTGTCCAGCTCCTACGAGCAGTACTTC. It translates to CASSQDLSSSYEQYF.